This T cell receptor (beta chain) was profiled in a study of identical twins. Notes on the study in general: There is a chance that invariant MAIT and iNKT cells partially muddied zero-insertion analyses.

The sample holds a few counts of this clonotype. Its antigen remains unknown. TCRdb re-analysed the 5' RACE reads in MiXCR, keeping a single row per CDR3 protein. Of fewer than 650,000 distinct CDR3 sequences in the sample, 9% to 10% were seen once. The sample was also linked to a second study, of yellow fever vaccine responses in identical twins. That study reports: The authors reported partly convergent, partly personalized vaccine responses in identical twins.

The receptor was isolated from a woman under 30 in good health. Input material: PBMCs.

The chain's CDR3 is CASSVSGAQPQHF. The CDR3 DNA reads TGTGCCAGCAGTGTGTCGGGGGCTCAGCCCCAGCATTTT. This chain connects TRBV6-1 to TRBJ1-5; a possible D gene is TRBD1 (6 bases). Trimming removed 4 bases from V and 6 bases from J, with 10 bases in between. Germline V CDR1 and CDR2: MNHNS, SASEGT. The CDR3 contains 13 residues.